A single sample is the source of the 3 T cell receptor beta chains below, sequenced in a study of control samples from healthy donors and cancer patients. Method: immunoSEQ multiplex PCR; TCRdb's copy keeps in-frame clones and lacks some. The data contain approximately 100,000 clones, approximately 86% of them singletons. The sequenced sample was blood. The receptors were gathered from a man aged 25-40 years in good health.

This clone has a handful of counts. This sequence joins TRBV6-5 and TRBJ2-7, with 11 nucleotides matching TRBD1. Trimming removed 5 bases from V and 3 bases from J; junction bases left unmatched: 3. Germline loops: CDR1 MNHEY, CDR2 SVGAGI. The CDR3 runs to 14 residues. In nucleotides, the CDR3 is TGTGCCAGCAGTCATGGGACAGGGGGCTACGAGCAGTACTTC. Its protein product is CASSHGTGGYEQYF.

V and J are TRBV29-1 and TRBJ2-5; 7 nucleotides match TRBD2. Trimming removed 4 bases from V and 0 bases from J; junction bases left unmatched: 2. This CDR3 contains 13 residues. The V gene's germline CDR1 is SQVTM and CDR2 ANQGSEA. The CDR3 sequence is CSVAGLYQETQYF. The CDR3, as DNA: TGCAGCGTTGCGGGACTATACCAAGAGACCCAGTACTTC.

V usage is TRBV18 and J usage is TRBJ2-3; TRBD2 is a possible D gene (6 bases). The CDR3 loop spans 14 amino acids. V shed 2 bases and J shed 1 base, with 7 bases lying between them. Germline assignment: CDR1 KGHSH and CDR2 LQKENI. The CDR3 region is CASSPGGGTDTQYF. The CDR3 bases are TGTGCCAGCTCACCAGGCGGGGGCACAGATACGCAGTATTTT. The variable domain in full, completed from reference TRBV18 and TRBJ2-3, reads NAGVMQNPRHLVRRRGQEARLRCSPMKGHSHVYWYRQLPEEGLKFMVYLQKENIIDESGMPKERFSAEFPKEGPSILRIQQVVRGDSAAYFCASSPGGGTDTQYFGPGTRLTVL.